A selection of T cell receptor beta chains follows, all from one sample in a study of blood T cell repertoires in COVID-19. Here immunoSEQ multiplex PCR was the method, and the copy in TCRdb shows in-frame clones only, minus some. The sample includes roughly 50,000 clones, around nine tenths of them seen just once. The sequenced material came from peripheral blood. The receptors come from a man aged 45-65 years with acute or convalescent COVID-19. Both conserved end residues are part of each CDR3. A D gene is named only where the DNA matches it firmly. Clone sizes are given selectively: once, few, many, or a class where the clone is expanded.

d_call,clone_size,v_call,j_call,cdr3_aa
.,.,TRBV3-1/TRBV3-2,TRBJ2-3,CATKQGFTDTQYF
TRBD1,.,TRBV27,TRBJ1-5,CASSMTGTGVYQPQHF
TRBD2,.,TRBV6-5,TRBJ2-1,CASTHGAGGPLEQFF
.,.,TRBV19,TRBJ1-5,CASSPRGVGYSNQPQHF
.,.,TRBV5-4,TRBJ1-1,CASSLVGGLNTEAFF
.,.,TRBV7-9,TRBJ2-1,CASSFVGEQFF
TRBD2,.,TRBV5-4,TRBJ2-7,CASLRTPSGGGPGPYEQYF
.,.,TRBV9,TRBJ2-6,CASSVASGKVTGANVLTF
TRBD1,few,TRBV9,TRBJ2-4,CASSPPGGPGAKIQYF
TRBD2,.,TRBV29-1,TRBJ2-1,CSVRTSSYNEQFF
TRBD2,few,TRBV10-3,TRBJ2-1,CAISDLAGTNEQFF
.,.,TRBV9,TRBJ1-3,CASSVGQNSGNTIYF
.,.,TRBV6-4,TRBJ2-1,CASSSAYNEQFF
.,few,TRBV7-9,TRBJ2-5,CASSIPGTQETQYF
.,.,TRBV6-5,TRBJ2-7,CASSPPGQAYEQYF
.,.,TRBV6-5,TRBJ1-2,CASSRKPADSGYTF
TRBD2,.,TRBV6-4,TRBJ2-1,CASGWRRAGENNEQFF
TRBD2,.,TRBV5-6,TRBJ2-7,CASSSGLAGWVSTYEQYF
TRBD1,.,TRBV30,TRBJ1-2,CAWEIGTVNYGYTF
TRBD2,.,TRBV19,TRBJ2-5,CASSIHPVREGRETQYF
TRBD2,.,TRBV18,TRBJ2-2,CASSTNRREWAGELFF
TRBD1,.,TRBV5-1,TRBJ2-2,CASSLEWQGAGELFF
.,once,TRBV5-1,TRBJ2-3,CASSPSGPPGSTDTQYF
TRBD2,.,TRBV7-6,TRBJ2-1,CASSLGAGARNEQFF
.,.,TRBV7-9,TRBJ1-1,CASSPWEGKHTEAFF
TRBD2,.,TRBV9,TRBJ2-7,CASSVGAGGLYEQYF
.,.,TRBV5-1,TRBJ2-1,CPRGGGPEVGYEQFF
.,.,TRBV7-7,TRBJ2-7,CASSAFSGYEQYF
TRBD2,.,TRBV6-5,TRBJ2-3,CASTRLAGVSDTQYF
.,once,TRBV12-5,TRBJ1-5,CASGLVGGQPQHF
.,.,TRBV7-6,TRBJ1-5,CASSLAWGDQPQHF
TRBD1,.,TRBV24-1,TRBJ2-7,CATSDLGTVSFYEQYF
TRBD2,.,TRBV12-3/TRBV12-4,TRBJ2-1,CASREREGNEQFF
TRBD2,.,TRBV11-3,TRBJ2-2,CASSILAGGGTGELFF
.,.,TRBV30,TRBJ1-2,CAWSLNRDPRTNYGYTF
.,.,TRBV19,TRBJ1-5,CASSRDIEVAPQHF
.,.,TRBV5-1,TRBJ1-2,CASRGGEDYGYTF
.,once,TRBV4-1,TRBJ1-5,CASSQVLGAINQPQHF
TRBD1,.,TRBV3-1/TRBV3-2,TRBJ1-1,CASSQDSGQGLNTEAFF
TRBD1,.,TRBV7-9,TRBJ1-6,CASSLTGGYNSPLHF